This T cell receptor beta chain is from a study of T cell responses to AZD1222 COVID-19 vaccine. Comments on this clone: The antigen is undetermined.

Using immunoSEQ multiplex PCR, the repertoire was profiled, and TCRdb retains in-frame clones only, with some absent. Among 120,000 to 150,000 clones listed, around 90% were seen once. Study-wide results and limits: Regions 160-218 and 743-854 dominated among vaccine-associated CD4 TCRs spanning spike.

Germline V gives CDR1 SGDLS, CDR2 YYNGEE. The CDR3 extends over 15 amino acids. V was clipped by 4 bases and J by 5 bases, with 18 bases between them. The chain links TRBV9 to TRBJ1-1, with D possibly matching TRBD1 (6 bases). The sequence derives from an adult who received the MenACWY meningococcal vaccine as a control. This specimen consisted of peripheral blood, obtained 28 days after the second dose of the MenACWY control vaccine. The CDR3 DNA reads as TGTGCCAGCAGCCCGCGGCAGGGAGGGGGAACTGAAGCTTTCTTT. It translates to CASSPRQGGGTEAFF.